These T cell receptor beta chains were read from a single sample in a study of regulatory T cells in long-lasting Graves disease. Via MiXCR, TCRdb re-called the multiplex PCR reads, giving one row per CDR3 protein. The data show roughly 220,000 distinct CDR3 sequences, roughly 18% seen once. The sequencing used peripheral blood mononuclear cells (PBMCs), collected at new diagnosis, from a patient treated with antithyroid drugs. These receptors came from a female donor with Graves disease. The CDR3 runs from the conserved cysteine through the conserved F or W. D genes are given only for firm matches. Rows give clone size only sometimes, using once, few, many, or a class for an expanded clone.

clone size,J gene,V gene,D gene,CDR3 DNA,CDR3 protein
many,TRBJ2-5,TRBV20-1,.,TGCAGTGCCAAGAAAGGTGGGGGAGGAGAGACCCAGTACTTC,CSAKKGGGGETQYF
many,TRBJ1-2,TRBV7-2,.,TGTGCCAGCAGCTTAGGTGGAGCGGCGGGCACTAACTATGGCTACACCTTC,CASSLGGAAGTNYGYTF
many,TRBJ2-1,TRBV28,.,TGTGCCAGCAGTTTCTGGGACTCCCGGGGACTCTCCTACAATGAGCAGTTCTTC,CASSFWDSRGLSYNEQFF
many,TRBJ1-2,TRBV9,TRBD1,TGTGCCAGCAGGTCCCGGGACAGGGACTATGGCTACACCTTC,CASRSRDRDYGYTF
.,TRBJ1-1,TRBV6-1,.,TGTGCCAGCAGTGAGCTACGGACGGATGAAGCTTTCTTT,CASSELRTDEAFF
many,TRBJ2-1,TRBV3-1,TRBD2,TGTGCCAGCAGCCAACCCGGGACTAGCGGGAGTAGGAATGAGCAGTTCTTC,CASSQPGTSGSRNEQFF
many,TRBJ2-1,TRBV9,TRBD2,TGTGCCAGCACCAGTACGGGGGTGGGAGGGTCGAGGAATGAGCAGTTCTTC,CASTSTGVGGSRNEQFF
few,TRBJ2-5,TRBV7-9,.,TGTGCCAGCAGCTTAGTAACAGGACAAGAGACCCAGTACTTC,CASSLVTGQETQYF
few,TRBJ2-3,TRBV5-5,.,TGTGCCAGCAGCCCAGGGGTAAATACGCAGTATTTT,CASSPGVNTQYF
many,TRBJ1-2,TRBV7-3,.,TGTGCCAGCAGCCGGGACGGCTATGGCTACACCTTC,CASSRDGYGYTF
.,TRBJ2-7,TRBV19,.,TGTGCCACCTCACCCAGGGGGAGCGGGAACGAACAGTACTTC,CATSPRGSGNEQYF
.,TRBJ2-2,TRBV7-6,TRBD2,TGTGCCAGCAGCTTACCAAGACTAGCGGCTTTTACCGGGGAGCTGTTTTTT,CASSLPRLAAFTGELFF
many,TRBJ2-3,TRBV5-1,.,TGTGCCAGCAGCACCACGGATGTAGATACGCAGTATTTT,CASSTTDVDTQYF
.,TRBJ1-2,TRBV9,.,TGTGCCAGCAGCCCCGGGGGTCTGGGTGGCTATGGCTACACCTTC,CASSPGGLGGYGYTF
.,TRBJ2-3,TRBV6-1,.,TGTGCCAGCAGGGGTATAGCAGATACGCAGTATTTT,CASRGIADTQYF
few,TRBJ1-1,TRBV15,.,TGTGCCACCAGCAGAGGAGGGATAGACACTGAAGCTTTCTTT,CATSRGGIDTEAFF
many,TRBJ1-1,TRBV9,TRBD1,TGTGCCATTCACCGACAGGGCGGATATACTGAAGCTTTCTTT,CAIHRQGGYTEAFF
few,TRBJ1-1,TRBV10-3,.,TGTGCCACCGCCCTGGGGCCGAACACTGAAGCTTTCTTT,CATALGPNTEAFF
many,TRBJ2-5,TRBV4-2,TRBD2,TGTGCCAGCAGCCGCGACTGGGGGGGTTTCGAGACCCAGTACTTC,CASSRDWGGFETQYF
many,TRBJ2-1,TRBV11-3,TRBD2,TGTGCCAGCAGCCCTGGGACTAGCGGGAGTCGCGGCGAGCAGTTCTTC,CASSPGTSGSRGEQFF
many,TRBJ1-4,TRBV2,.,TGTGCCAGCAGGGAAACAAGAGGGACTAGAGGGTTTTTT,CASRETRGTRGFF
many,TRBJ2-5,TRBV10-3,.,TGTGCCATCGGGGGCCCAGGCGGGAACCAAGAGACCCAGTACTTC,CAIGGPGGNQETQYF
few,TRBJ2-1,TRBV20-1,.,TGCAGTGCTAGGGCCCCGGTTGTCAATGAGCAGTTCTTC,CSARAPVVNEQFF
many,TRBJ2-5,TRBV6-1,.,TGTGCCAGCAGTGAATTGCAGTACCAAGAGACCCAGTACTTC,CASSELQYQETQYF
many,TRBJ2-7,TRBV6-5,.,TGTGCCAGCAGTTACTTTGGTAGCGCAGGCTCCTACGAGCAGTACTTC,CASSYFGSAGSYEQYF
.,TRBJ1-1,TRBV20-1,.,TGCAGTGCTCCAACCTCCGGGCCGAACACTGAAGCTTTCTTT,CSAPTSGPNTEAFF
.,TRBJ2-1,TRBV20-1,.,TGCAGTGCTTTGCAGGGGTATGAGCAGTTCTTC,CSALQGYEQFF
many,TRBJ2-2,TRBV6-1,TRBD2,TGTGCCACCCGCGGGGGGGCCTCCGGGGAGCTGTTTTTT,CATRGGASGELFF
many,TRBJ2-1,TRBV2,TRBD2,TGTGCCAGCGGTACTAGCGGGAGCTCCTACAATGAGCAGTTCTTC,CASGTSGSSYNEQFF
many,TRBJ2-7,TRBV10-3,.,TGTGCCATCAGTGAGGAGAGGGGGCAGTACTTC,CAISEERGQYF
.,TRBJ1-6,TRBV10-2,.,TGCGCCAGCAGTGGGATGGGCAATTCACCCCTCCACTTT,CASSGMGNSPLHF
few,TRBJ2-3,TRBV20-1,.,TGCAGTGCTAGAAATGGGAATAGCGGAGGCACAGATACGCAGTATTTT,CSARNGNSGGTDTQYF
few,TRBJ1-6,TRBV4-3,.,TGCGCCAGCAGCCAATCTTCATCCAACAATTCACCCCTCCACTTT,CASSQSSSNNSPLHF
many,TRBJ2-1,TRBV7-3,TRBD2,TGTGCCAGCAGCCTCACCGGGGTAGCGGGAGCACACAATGAGCAGTTCTTC,CASSLTGVAGAHNEQFF
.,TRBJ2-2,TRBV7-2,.,TGTGCCAGCAGCTTAGAGTGGACCACCGGGGAGCTGTTTTTT,CASSLEWTTGELFF
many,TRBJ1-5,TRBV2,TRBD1,TGTGCCAGCAAGCAGGCGACAGGGGGCCTTTACGGGCCCCAGCATTTT,CASKQATGGLYGPQHF
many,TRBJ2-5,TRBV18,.,TGTGCCAGCTCACCAACAACGGACCAAGAGACCCAGTACTTC,CASSPTTDQETQYF
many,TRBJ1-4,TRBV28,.,TGTGCCAGCAGTTTTCGGTCTCCCAATGAAAAACTGTTTTTT,CASSFRSPNEKLFF
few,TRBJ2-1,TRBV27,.,TGTGCCAGCAGTTGGGCCAGGGGCGATGAGCAGTTCTTC,CASSWARGDEQFF
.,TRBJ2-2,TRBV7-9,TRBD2,TGTGCCAGCAGCTTAACCGGGACTAGCAAATCCACCGGGGAGCTGTTTTTT,CASSLTGTSKSTGELFF
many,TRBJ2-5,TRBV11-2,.,TGTGCCAGCAGCCCGCCCACCCGAGAGACCCAGTACTTC,CASSPPTRETQYF
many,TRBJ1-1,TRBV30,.,TGTGCCTGGGGGGCGGCAGGGGACGAGAACACTGAAGCTTTCTTT,CAWGAAGDENTEAFF
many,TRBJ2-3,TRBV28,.,TGTGCCAGCGAACGGACAGTCCAGACAGATACGCAGTATTTT,CASERTVQTDTQYF
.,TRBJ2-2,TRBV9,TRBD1,TGTGCCAGCAGCGGGGACAGGGGTACCGGGGAGCTGTTTTTT,CASSGDRGTGELFF
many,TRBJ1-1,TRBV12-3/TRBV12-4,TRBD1,TGTGCCAGCAGTTGGGACAGGGGAAGGACTGAAGCTTTCTTT,CASSWDRGRTEAFF
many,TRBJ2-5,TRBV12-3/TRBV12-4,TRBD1,TGTGCCAGCAGCCGCCGCGGACAGGGTCGAGAGACCCAGTACTTC,CASSRRGQGRETQYF
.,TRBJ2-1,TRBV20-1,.,TGCAGTGCTAGAGTAGTCATGCGCTCCTACAATGAGCAGTTCTTC,CSARVVMRSYNEQFF
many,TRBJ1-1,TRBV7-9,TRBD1,TGTGCCAGCAGCCTCGGGGACAGGGAGCGGACTGAAGCTTTCTTT,CASSLGDRERTEAFF
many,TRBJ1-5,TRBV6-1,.,TGTGCCAGCAGCCCCCAAATAACCAGCAATCAGCCCCAGCATTTT,CASSPQITSNQPQHF
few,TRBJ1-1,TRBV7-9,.,TGTGCCAGCAGCTCCTGGACGGGGACTGAAGCTTTCTTT,CASSSWTGTEAFF
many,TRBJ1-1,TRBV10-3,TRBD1,TGTGCCACCCGGGGGACAGAGATTCCCGGGGGCACTGAAGCTTTCTTT,CATRGTEIPGGTEAFF
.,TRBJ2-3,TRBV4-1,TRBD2,TGCGCCAGCAGCCAAGGATTTCGGCTAGCGGGAGGAGGAGATACGCAGTATTTT,CASSQGFRLAGGGDTQYF
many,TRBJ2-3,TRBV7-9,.,TGTGCCAGCAGCTTAAGTCAGGTCGAGGATACGCAGTATTTT,CASSLSQVEDTQYF
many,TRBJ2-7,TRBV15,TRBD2,TGTGCCACCAGCAGAGCCGGCAGCGGGAGAAAAGTGCTCGAGCAGTACTTC,CATSRAGSGRKVLEQYF
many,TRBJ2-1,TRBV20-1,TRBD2,TGCAGTGCTAGAGTAAGCGGGGGATACAATGAGCAGTTCTTC,CSARVSGGYNEQFF
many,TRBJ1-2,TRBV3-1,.,TGTGCCAGCAGCCAAGGGACAAAGGGTGGCTACACCTTC,CASSQGTKGGYTF
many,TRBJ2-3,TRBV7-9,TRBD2,TGTGCCAGCAGAAAGGGACTAGCGGGACCCACAGATACGCAGTATTTT,CASRKGLAGPTDTQYF
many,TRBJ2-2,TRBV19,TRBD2,TGTGCCACGGGACTAGCGGGAGGTCACGGGGAGCTGTTTTTT,CATGLAGGHGELFF
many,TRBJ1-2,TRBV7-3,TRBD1,TGTGCCAGCAGCTTAAGTCCGGGACAGGGGCATGGCTACACCTTC,CASSLSPGQGHGYTF
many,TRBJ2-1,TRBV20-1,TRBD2,TGCAGTGCTGAAGGGACTAGCGGCTCCTACAATGAGCAGTTCTTC,CSAEGTSGSYNEQFF